These 7 T cell receptor beta chains were sequenced from one sample in a study of beta chain features in type 1 diabetes. Findings and caveats of the study: All four CD4+ subsets of Type 1 diabetes patients contained TCRB CDR3s that were moderately but significantly shorter.

The entirety of the isolated RNA underwent reverse transcription, so expressed TCRB transcripts were sequenced. Sequenced by immunoSEQ multiplex PCR; TCRdb stores in-frame clones only, minus some. The sample includes nearly 350,000 clones, roughly a tenth seen only once; the top ten take about 1%. For these receptors, no antigen is known. Sample: central memory CD4+ T cells from blood. The source is a man under 40 with type 1 diabetes.

The chain joins TRBV10-3 to TRBJ2-5; 7 nucleotides line up with TRBD2. This CDR3 spans 14 amino acids. Germline V CDR1 and CDR2: ENHRY, SYGVKD. V shed 6 bases and J 5 bases; nucleotides not matched to a gene: 9. This CDR3 reads CAIRSGAGDETQYF. The CDR3 coding sequence is TGTGCCATCAGATCCGGCGCGGGGGATGAGACCCAGTACTTC.

The V call is TRBV28, the J call TRBJ1-2, with 7 positions matching TRBD1. The CDR3 loop spans 14 amino acids. With V trimmed by 2 bases and J by 5 bases, 5 bases remained unmatched. The germline CDR1 and CDR2 sequences are MDHEN and SYDVKM. The CDR3 DNA reads TGTGCCAGCAGTTTAGAACAGGGGTGGTATGGCTACACCTTC. Translated, it gives CASSLEQGWYGYTF.

This clone was picked up a small number of times. The chain carries TRBV4-1 and TRBJ2-7; tentatively, D is TRBD1 (5 bases). CDR1 MGHRA and CDR2 YSYEKL come from the germline V gene. Trimming left V 4 bases short and J 1 base short, with 11 bases between. The CDR3 has 14 amino acids. CDR3 DNA sequence: TGCGCCAGCAGCCGCGACAGCAATTCCTACGAGCAGTACTTC. Protein product: CASSRDSNSYEQYF.

This rearrangement joins TRBV7-2 to TRBJ2-2; D gene uncertain. The germline V gene encodes CDR1 SGHTA and CDR2 FQGNSA. Trimming removed 1 base from V and 0 bases from J, with 6 bases in between. The CDR3 sequence is 15 residues long. CDR3 amino acids: CASSLEAANTGELFF. CDR3 sequence (DNA): TGTGCCAGCAGCTTAGAGGCTGCGAACACCGGGGAGCTGTTTTTT.

This clone was seen more than once but under ten times. J is TRBJ1-1 and V is TRBV4-3, with a tentative D call TRBD1 (5 bases). Germline values: CDR1 LGHNA, CDR2 YSLEER. Trimming removed 0 bases from V and 5 bases from J, with 13 bases in between. This CDR3 is 15 amino acids long. CDR3 bases: TGCGCCAGCAGCCAAGATGGCAGGGAGGGGACTGAAGCTTTCTTT. Protein sequence: CASSQDGREGTEAFF.

In its sample, this clone was seen a few times. This rearrangement joins TRBV29-1 to TRBJ2-2, with D perhaps matching TRBD1 or TRBD2 (5 bases each). The CDR3 spans 13 residues. Per the germline V gene, CDR1 is SQVTM and CDR2 is ANQGSEA. V was shortened by 8 bases and J by 1 base, with 11 bases between the two germline ends. CDR3 nucleotides: TGCAGCACTAGACAGCAGAACACCGGGGAGCTGTTTTTT. Translated, it gives CSTRQQNTGELFF.

This clone appeared a few times. The CDR3: CASSERGIAYNEQFF. Here the CDR3 DNA reads TGTGCCAGCAGCGAGCGGGGGATCGCCTACAATGAGCAGTTCTTC. The chain combines TRBV9 with TRBJ2-1, with 8 bases that match TRBD2. V gave up 3 bases and J gave up 2 bases; unmatched junction bases: 4. This CDR3 has 15 residues. The germline gives CDR1 SGDLS, CDR2 YYNGEE.